The sample holds a few counts of the clone carrying this T cell receptor (beta chain). As yet, its antigen is unknown. Sequencing targeted expressed TCRB transcripts, as all isolated RNA had been reverse transcribed. Generated by immunoSEQ multiplex PCR, the TCRdb table keeps only in-frame clones and is missing some. The sample includes approximately 240,000 clones, approximately 16% of them seen just once. The germline V gene has CDR1 SGHAT and CDR2 FQNNGV. V was pared by 6 bases and J by 1 base, with 6 bases of the junction left unmatched. CDR3 length: 15 amino acids. This specimen comes from a study of beta chain features in type 1 diabetes. About the research overall: Patients shared similar age, gender and cell yields with healthy donors.

Study results and limitations: Shortening that was moderate but significant affected the TCRB CDR3s of Type 1 diabetes patients in all four CD4+ subsets.

The chain combines TRBV11-2 with TRBJ2-5; 9 nucleotides line up with TRBD1. The sequence derives from a young man with type 1 diabetes. The sequenced sample consisted of naive CD4+ T cells from blood. The CDR3 is CASRHTGGLQETQYF. The CDR3 bases are TGTGCCAGCAGACATACAGGGGGCCTCCAAGAGACCCAGTACTTC.